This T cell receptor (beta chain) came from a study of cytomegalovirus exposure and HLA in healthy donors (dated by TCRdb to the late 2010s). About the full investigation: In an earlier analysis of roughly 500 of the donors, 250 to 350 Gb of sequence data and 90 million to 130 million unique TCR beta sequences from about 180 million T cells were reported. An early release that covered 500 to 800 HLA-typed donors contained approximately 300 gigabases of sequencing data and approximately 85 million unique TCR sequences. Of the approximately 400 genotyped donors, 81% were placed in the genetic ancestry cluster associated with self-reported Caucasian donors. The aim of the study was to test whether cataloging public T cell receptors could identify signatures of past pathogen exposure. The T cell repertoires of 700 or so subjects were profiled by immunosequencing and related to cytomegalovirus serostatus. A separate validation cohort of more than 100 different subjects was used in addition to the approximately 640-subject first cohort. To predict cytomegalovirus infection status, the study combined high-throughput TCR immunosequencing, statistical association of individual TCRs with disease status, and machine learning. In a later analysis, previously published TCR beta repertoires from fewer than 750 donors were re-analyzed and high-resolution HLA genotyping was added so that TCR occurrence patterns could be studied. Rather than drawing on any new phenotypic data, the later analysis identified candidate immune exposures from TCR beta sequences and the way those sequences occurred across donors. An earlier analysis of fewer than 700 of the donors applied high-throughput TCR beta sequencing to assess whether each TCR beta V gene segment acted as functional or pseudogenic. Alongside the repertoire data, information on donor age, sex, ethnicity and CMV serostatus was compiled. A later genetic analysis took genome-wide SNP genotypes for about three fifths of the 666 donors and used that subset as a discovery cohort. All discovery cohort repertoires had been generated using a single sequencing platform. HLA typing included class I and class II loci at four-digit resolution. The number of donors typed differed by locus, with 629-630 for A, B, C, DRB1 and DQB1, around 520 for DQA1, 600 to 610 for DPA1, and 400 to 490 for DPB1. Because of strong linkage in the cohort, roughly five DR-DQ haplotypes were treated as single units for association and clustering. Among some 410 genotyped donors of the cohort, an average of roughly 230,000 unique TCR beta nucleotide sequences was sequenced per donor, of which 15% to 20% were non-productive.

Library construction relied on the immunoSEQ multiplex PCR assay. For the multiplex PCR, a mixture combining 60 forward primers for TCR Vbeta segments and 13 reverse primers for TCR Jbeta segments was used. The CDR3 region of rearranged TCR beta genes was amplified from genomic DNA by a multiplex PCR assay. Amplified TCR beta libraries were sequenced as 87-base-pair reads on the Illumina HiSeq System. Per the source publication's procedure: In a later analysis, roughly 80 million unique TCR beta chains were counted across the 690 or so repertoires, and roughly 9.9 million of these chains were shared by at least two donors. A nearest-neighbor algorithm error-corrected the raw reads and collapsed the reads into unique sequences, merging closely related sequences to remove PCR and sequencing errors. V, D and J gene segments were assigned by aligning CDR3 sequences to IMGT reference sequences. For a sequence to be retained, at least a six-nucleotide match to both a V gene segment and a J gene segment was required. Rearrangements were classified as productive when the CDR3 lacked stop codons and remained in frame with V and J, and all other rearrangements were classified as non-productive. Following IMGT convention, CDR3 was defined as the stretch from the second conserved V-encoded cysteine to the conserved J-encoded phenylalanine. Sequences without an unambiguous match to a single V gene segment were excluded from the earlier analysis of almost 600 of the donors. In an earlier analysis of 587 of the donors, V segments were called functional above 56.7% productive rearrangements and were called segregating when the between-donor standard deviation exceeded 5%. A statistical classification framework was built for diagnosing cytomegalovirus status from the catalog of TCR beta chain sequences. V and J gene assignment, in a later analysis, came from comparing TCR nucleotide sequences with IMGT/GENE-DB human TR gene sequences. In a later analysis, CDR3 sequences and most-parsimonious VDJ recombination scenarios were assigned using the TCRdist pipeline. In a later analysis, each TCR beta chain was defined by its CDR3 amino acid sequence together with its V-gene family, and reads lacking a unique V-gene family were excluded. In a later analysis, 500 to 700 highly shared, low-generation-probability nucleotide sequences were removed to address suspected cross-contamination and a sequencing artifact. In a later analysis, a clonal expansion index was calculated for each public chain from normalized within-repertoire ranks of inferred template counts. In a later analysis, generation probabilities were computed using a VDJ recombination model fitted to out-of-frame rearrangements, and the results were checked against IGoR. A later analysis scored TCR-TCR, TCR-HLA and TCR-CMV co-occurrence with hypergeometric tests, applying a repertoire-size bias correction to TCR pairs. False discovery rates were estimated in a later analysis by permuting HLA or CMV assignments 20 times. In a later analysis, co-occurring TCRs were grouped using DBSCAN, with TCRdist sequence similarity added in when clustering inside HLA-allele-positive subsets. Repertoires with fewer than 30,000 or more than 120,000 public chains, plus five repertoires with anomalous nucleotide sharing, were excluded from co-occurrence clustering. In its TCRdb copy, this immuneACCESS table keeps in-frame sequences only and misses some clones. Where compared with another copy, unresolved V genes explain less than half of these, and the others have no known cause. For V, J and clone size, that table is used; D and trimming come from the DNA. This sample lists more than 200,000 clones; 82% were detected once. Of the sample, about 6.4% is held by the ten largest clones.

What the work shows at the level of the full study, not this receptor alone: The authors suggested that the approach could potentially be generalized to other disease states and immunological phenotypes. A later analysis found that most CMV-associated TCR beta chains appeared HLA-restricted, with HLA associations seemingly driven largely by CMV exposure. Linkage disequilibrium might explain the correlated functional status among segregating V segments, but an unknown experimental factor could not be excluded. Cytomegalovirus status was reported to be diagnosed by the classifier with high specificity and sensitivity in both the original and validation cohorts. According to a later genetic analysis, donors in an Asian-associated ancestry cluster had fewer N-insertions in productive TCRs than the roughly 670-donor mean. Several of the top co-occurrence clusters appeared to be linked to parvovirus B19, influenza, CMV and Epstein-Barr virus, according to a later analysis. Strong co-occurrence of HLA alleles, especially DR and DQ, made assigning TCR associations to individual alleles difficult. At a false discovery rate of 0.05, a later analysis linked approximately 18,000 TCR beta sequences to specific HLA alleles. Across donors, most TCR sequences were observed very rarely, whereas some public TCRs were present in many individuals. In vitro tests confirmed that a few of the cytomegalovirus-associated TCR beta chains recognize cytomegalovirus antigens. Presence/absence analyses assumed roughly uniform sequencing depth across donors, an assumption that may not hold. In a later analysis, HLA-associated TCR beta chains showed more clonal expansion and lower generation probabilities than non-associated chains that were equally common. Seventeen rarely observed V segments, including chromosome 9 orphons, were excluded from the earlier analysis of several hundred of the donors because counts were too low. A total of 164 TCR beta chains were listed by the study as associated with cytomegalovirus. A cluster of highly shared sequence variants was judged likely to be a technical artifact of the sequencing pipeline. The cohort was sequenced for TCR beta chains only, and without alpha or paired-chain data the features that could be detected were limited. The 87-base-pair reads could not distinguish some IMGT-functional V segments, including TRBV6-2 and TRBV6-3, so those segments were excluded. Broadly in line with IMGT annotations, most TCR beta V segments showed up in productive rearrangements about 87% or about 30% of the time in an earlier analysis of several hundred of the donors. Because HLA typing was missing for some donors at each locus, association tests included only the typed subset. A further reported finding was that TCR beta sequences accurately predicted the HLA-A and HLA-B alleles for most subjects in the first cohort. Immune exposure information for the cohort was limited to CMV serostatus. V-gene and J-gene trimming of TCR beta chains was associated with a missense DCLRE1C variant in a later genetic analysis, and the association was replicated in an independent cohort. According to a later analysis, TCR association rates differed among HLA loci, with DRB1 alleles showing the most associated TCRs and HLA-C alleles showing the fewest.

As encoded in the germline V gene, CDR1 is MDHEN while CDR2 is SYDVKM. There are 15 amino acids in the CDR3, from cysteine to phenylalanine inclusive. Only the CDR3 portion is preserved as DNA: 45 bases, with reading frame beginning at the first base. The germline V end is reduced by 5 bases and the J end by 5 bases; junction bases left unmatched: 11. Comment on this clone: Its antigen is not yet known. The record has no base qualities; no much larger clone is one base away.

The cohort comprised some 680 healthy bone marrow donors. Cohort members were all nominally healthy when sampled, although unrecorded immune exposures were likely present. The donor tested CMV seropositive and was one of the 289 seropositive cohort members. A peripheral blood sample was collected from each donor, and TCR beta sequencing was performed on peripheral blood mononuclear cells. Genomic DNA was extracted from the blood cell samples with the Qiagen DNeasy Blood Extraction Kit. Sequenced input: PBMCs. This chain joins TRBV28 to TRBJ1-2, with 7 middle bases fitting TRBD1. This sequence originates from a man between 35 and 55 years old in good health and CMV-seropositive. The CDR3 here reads CASSTPADRLYGYTF. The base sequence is TGTGCCAGCAGTACCCCCGCGGACAGGCTTTATGGCTACACCTTC.